These 22 T cell receptor beta chains share one sample of origin, sequenced in a study of CD8+CD57+ T cells in acquired aplastic anemia. TCR beta VDJ and CDR3 were profiled, and genomic DNA was the template. TCRdb re-derived calls from the reads in MiXCR, one entry per CDR3 protein. The sample holds under 250,000 distinct CDR3 sequences, more than 45% seen once. Sequencing was done on patients that had shown CD8+CD57+ cell expansion by flow cytometry. Material: sorted CD4+, CD8+, or CD8+CD57+ T cells (not recorded which) from PBMCs. The receptors stem from a human donor with aplastic anemia.

The chain carries TRBV13 and TRBJ1-1; D is unresolved. CDR3 size: 15 residues. V lost 4 bases and J 2 bases, leaving 14 bases between the germline ends. Looked up from germline, CDR1 is PRHDT and CDR2 is FYEKMQ (reference sequence). The CDR3 reads CASSSSETRNTEAFF. The CDR3 DNA reads TGTGCCAGCAGCTCATCCGAGACACGTAACACTGAAGCTTTCTTT. Based on the CDR3 plus reference TRBV13 and TRBJ1-1, the full variable domain is AAGVIQSPRHLIKEKRETATLKCYPIPRHDTVYWYQQGPGQDPQFLISFYEKMQSDKGSIPDRFSAQQFSDYHSELNMSSLELGDSALYFCASSSSETRNTEAFFGQGTRLTVV.

A single count supports this clonotype. V gene TRBV24-1 combines with J gene TRBJ1-6; possibly TRBD1 for D (6 bases). The V gene's germline CDR1 is KGHDR and CDR2 SFDVKD. Trimming removed 4 bases from V and 9 bases from J, with 15 bases in between. CDR3 length: 15 amino acids. CDR3 sequence reads: CATSDSQGMASPLHF. The CDR3 nucleotides are TGTGCCACCAGTGACTCACAGGGAATGGCTTCACCCCTCCACTTT.

The chain employs TRBV15 and TRBJ1-1, with 8 bases matching TRBD1. The CDR3 runs 15 residues. Germline V lookup: CDR1 LNHNV, CDR2 YYDKDF (reference sequence). The V segment lost 1 base and the J segment 2 bases; nucleotides outside the gene matches: 3. Written as DNA, the CDR3 is TGTGCCACCAGCAGAGGGACAGGGATAAACACTGAAGCTTTCTTT. This gives the protein CATSRGTGINTEAFF.

The chain is built from TRBV24-1 and TRBJ2-3; 16 bases are a match to TRBD2. CDR1 is KGHDR and CDR2 is SFDVKD in the germline V gene. The junction had 5 bases not matched to a gene; V was cut back by 7 bases and J by 2 bases. The CDR3 has 17 residues. The CDR3 loop is CATSGTSGGAFTDTQYF. The CDR3 DNA follows: TGTGCCACCAGCGGGACTAGCGGGGGGGCCTTCACAGATACGCAGTATTTT.

Notes on this clonotype: A junction boundary mismatches the germline segment, possibly from a read error. The chain is built from TRBV7-3 and TRBJ2-2, with D perhaps given as TRBD1 or TRBD2 (5 bases each). Germline loops: CDR1 SGHTA, CDR2 FQGTGA. The CDR3 is 19 amino acids. CDR3 protein: CASSLPRLLPGSRAEELLF. The CDR3 nucleotides are TGTGCCAGCAGCCTCCCGAGACTATTACCAGGGTCTAGGGCCGAGGAGCTGCTTTTT.

CDR3 residues: CASSQGFGADTQYF. The CDR3 nucleotides are TGTGCCAGCAGTCAGGGATTCGGAGCAGATACGCAGTATTTT. The rearrangement uses TRBV27 and TRBJ2-3; TRBD1 might be the D (5 bases). Germline assignment: CDR1 MNHEY and CDR2 SMNVEV (reference sequence). This CDR3 has 14 residues. With 5 bases removed from V and 4 bases from J, the gap between germline ends came to 13 bases.

Comments on this clonotype: Sequence at one end of the junction differs from germline and may be a read error. This rearrangement joins TRBV4-1 to TRBJ2-7, with D possibly matching TRBD1 (6 bases). The CDR3 runs to 15 residues. The germline V gene has CDR1 MGHRA and CDR2 YSYEKL. CDR3 residues: CASGQDSLSGVEQYF. CDR3 sequence (DNA): TGCGCCAGCGGCCAAGACTCGTTATCAGGGGTCGAGCAGTACTTC.

The chain has TRBV20-1 and TRBJ2-1, with D possibly matching TRBD1 (5 bases). This CDR3 has 17 residues. Per the germline V gene, CDR1 is DFQATT and CDR2 is SNEGSKA (reference sequence). V lost 6 bases, J lost 3 bases, and 24 bases lay in between. The CDR3 DNA sequence: TGCAGTGCCGGGTTAAGTGGGGCAACTTCAAACTACAATGAGCAGTTCTTC. Its translation: CSAGLSGATSNYNEQFF.

This chain joins TRBV29-1 and TRBJ1-2; D is ambiguous. This CDR3 comprises 11 residues. Per the germline V gene, CDR1 is SQVTM and CDR2 is ANQGSEA. Trimming took off 1 base at V and 4 bases at J, with 4 bases between the two ends. The CDR3 spells CSVEGVYGYTF. CDR3 coding DNA: TGCAGCGTTGAAGGGGTCTATGGCTACACCTTC.

This clonotype showed up just a few times. At one of its ends the junction is not consistent with the germline gene, which may arise from a read error. The chain links TRBV6-1 to TRBJ1-3, with 7 bases aligning to TRBD1. Germline CDR1 and CDR2: MNHNS and SASEGT. This CDR3 is built from 14 residues. Written as DNA, the CDR3 is TGTGCCGGCAGTCGGGACAGCACTGGAAACACCATATATTTT. The encoded protein is CAGSRDSTGNTIYF.

This clonotype has only a few counts. This sequence joins TRBV30 and TRBJ2-2; perhaps TRBD2 as D (5 bases). There are 13 residues in the CDR3. Germline CDR1 is GTSNPN and CDR2 is SVGIG (reference sequence). V lost 4 bases and J lost 7, with 13 bases in between. The CDR3, as DNA: TGTGCCTGGACTCCGGGAACCCACGGGGAGCTGTTTTTT. Its protein is CAWTPGTHGELFF.

This clonotype was recorded at least ten times. This chain uses TRBV30 with TRBJ2-7, with D possibly being TRBD1 (5 bases). With 5 bases removed from V and 3 bases from J, the gap between germline ends came to 8 bases. Germline lookup yields CDR1 GTSNPN and CDR2 SVGIG (reference sequence). The CDR3 length is 11 residues. CDR3 sequence (DNA): TGTGCCTGGGGTGACAGCTACGAGCAGTACTTC. It yields the protein CAWGDSYEQYF.

This clonotype appeared many times. V gene TRBV6-4 combines with J gene TRBJ2-2; no clear D gene. Trimming took off 4 bases at V and 5 bases at J, with 8 bases between the two ends. Germline values: CDR1 MRHNA, CDR2 SNTAGT. The CDR3 loop spans 13 amino acids. CDR3 amino acids: CASSGPGTGELFF. The CDR3 DNA reads TGTGCCAGCAGTGGCCCAGGAACCGGGGAGCTGTTTTTT.

On this clonotype: A much larger clone is a single base away; this may be a read error. The chain has TRBV7-9 and TRBJ2-1, with D unresolved. The germline V gene has CDR1 SEHNR and CDR2 FQNEAQ (reference sequence). This CDR3 spans 13 amino acids. Here the CDR3 DNA reads TGTGCCAGCAGCTTAGAGGGTTACAGTGAGCAGTTCTTC. Its protein product is CASSLEGYSEQFF.

The sample holds one count of this clonotype. The chain combines TRBV20-1 with TRBJ2-7; TRBD1 might be the D (6 bases). The germline V gene has CDR1 DFQATT and CDR2 SNEGSKA (reference sequence). Trimming stripped 6 bases from V and 3 bases from J, with 9 bases between. CDR3 length: 11 residues. CDR3 amino acids: CSADSYYEQYF. In DNA form, the CDR3 reads TGCAGTGCGGACAGTTACTACGAGCAGTACTTC.

Many counts were recorded for this clonotype. This chain links TRBV7-6 with TRBJ2-5, with 7 bases aligning to TRBD1. J lost 1 base, V lost 3 bases, and 2 bases had no gene match. The germline V gene has CDR1 SGHVS and CDR2 FNYEAQ. The CDR3 is made up of 14 amino acids. CDR3 protein: CASSLGQPQETQYF. CDR3 nucleotide sequence: TGTGCCAGCAGCTTGGGACAGCCCCAAGAGACCCAGTACTTC.

Remarks on this clonotype: One end of the junction varies from germline; a read error may be responsible. The chain employs TRBV7-2 and TRBJ2-1; D ambiguous. Per germline, CDR1 SGHTA and CDR2 FQGNSA. This CDR3 spans 13 amino acids. As DNA, the CDR3 is TGTGCCAGCAGCCCCCGTCCTAGGAATGAGCAGCTCTTC. Translating it yields CASSPRPRNEQLF.

J is TRBJ1-2 and V is TRBV2, with D uncertain. Trimming pared 0 bases from V and 4 bases from J, leaving 12 bases between. This CDR3 comprises 15 residues. Germline assignment: CDR1 SNHLY and CDR2 FYNNEI. The CDR3 loop is CASSEALQSSYGYTF. For the CDR3, the DNA is TGTGCCAGCAGTGAAGCGCTTCAAAGCAGCTATGGCTACACCTTC.

The sample holds a few counts of this clonotype. The chain combines TRBV20-1 with TRBJ2-7; D unresolved. With 0 bases removed from V and 2 bases from J, the gap between germline ends came to 5 bases. Germline CDR1 and CDR2: DFQATT and SNEGSKA (reference sequence). The CDR3 extends over 12 amino acids. DNA of the CDR3: TGCAGTGCTAGAGACAACACCTACGAGCAGTACTTC. As protein: CSARDNTYEQYF.

In this sample, this clonotype turned up many times. V gene TRBV5-6 combines with J gene TRBJ1-6; 8 nucleotides line up with TRBD1. CDR3 length equals 17 residues. The V and J ends lost 1 base and 6 bases, in that order; junction bases with no gene match: 9. Germline values: CDR1 SGHDT, CDR2 YYEEEE. The CDR3 sequence: CASSLLRKDRVNSPLHF. The CDR3 region has the DNA TGTGCCAGCAGCTTGTTAAGGAAGGACAGGGTTAATTCACCCCTCCACTTT.

On this clonotype itself: It may be a read error: a sequence one base away is much more abundant. The CDR3 ends on some other residue instead of the conserved phenylalanine or tryptophan, so this is likely a read error. This chain uses TRBV6-5 with TRBJ2-1; D is uncertain. Germline V gene sequence: CDR1 MNHEY, CDR2 SVGAGI. The V gene lost 0 bases and the J gene lost 5 bases, with 8 bases spanning the gap. This CDR3 comprises 14 residues. This CDR3 reads CASSYSSKHNEQFS. The CDR3 region has the DNA TGTGCCAGCAGTTACTCTTCTAAGCACAATGAGCAGTTCTCC.

This chain links TRBV20-1 with TRBJ2-7; 11 nucleotides align to TRBD2. CDR3 length equals 19 residues. In germline, CDR1 is DFQATT, CDR2 SNEGSKA (reference sequence). J gave up 0 bases and V 6 bases, and 19 bases lay outside the gene matches. The CDR3 DNA sequence: TGCAGTGCCATTAGCGGGAGGGCCGCCAAATCTAAGAGCTCCTACGAGCAGTACTTC. It yields the protein CSAISGRAAKSKSSYEQYF.